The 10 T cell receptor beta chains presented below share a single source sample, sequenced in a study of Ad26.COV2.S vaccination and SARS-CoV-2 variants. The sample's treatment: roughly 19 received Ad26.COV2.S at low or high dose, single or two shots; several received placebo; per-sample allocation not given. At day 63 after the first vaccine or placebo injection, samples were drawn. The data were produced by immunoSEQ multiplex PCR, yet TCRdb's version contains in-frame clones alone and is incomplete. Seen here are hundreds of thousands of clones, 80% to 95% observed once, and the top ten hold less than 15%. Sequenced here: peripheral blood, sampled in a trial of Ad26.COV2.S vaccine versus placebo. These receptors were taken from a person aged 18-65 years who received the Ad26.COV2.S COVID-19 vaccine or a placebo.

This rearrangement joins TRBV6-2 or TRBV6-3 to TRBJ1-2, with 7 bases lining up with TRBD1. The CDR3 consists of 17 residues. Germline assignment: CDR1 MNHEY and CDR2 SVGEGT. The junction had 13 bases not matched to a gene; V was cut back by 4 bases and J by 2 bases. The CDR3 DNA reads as TGTGCCAGCAGTTTCGACAGGGTTTGGACCCCCAACTATGGCTACACCTTC. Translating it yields CASSFDRVWTPNYGYTF.

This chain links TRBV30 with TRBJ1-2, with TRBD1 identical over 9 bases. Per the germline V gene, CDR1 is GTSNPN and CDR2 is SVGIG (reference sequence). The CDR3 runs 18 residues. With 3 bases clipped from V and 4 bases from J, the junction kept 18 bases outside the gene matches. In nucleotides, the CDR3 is TGTGCCTGGAGCCCCGGAGAGGTACAGGGGGCTCTTGGCTATGGCTACACCTTC. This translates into CAWSPGEVQGALGYGYTF.

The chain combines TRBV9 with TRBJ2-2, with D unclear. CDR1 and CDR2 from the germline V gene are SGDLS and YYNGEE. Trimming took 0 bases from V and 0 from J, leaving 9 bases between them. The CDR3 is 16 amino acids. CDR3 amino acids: CASSVDGFPNTGELFF. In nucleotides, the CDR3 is TGTGCCAGCAGCGTAGACGGGTTCCCGAACACCGGGGAGCTGTTTTTT.

DNA for the CDR3: TGTGCCAGCGCTCAGGGCTATGGCTACACCTTC. Translated, it gives CASAQGYGYTF. The chain links TRBV28 to TRBJ1-2; D is perhaps TRBD1 (5 bases). This CDR3 region has 11 residues. Trimming pared 8 bases from V and 4 bases from J, leaving 8 bases between. CDR1 MDHEN and CDR2 SYDVKM come from the germline V gene.

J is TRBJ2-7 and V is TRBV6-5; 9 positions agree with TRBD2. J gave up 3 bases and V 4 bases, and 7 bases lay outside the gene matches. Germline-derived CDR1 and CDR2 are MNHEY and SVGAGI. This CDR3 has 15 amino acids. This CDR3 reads CASSFLAGANYEQYF. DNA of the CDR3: TGTGCCAGCAGTTTCTTAGCGGGAGCGAACTACGAGCAGTACTTC.

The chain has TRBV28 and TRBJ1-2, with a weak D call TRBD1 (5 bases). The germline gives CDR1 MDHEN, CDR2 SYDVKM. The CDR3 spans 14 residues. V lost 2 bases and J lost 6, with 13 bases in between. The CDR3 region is CASSLRRVGDGYTF. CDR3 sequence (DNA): TGTGCCAGCAGTTTACGCAGGGTCGGGGATGGCTACACCTTC.

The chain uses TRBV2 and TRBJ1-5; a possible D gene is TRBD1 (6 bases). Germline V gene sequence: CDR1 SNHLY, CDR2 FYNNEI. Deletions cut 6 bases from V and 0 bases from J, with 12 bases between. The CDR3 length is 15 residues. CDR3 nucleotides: TGTGCCAGCAGCGGAGCAGGGGATAGCAATCAGCCCCAGCATTTT. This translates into CASSGAGDSNQPQHF.

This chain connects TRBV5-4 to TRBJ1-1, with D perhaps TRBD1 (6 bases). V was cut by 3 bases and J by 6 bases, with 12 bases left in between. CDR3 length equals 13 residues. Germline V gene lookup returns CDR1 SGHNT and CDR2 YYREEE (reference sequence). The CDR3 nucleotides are TGTGCCAGCAGCTCGGGACAATTATCTGAAGCTTTCTTT. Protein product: CASSSGQLSEAFF.

The CDR3 DNA sequence: TGCGCCAGCAGCGGCCTCCGGGGGGCTGTCACAGATACGCAGTATTTT. This encodes CASSGLRGAVTDTQYF. V is TRBV5-1 and J is TRBJ2-3, with D possibly being TRBD2 (7 bases). CDR3 length equals 16 residues. Germline V gene sequence: CDR1 SGHRS, CDR2 YFSETQ. The V end lost 4 bases, the J end lost 2 bases, and 17 bases lay between the germline ends. Full variable domain (missing parts from reference TRBV5-1 and TRBJ2-3): KAGVTQTPRYLIKTRGQQVTLSCSPISGHRSVSWYQQTPGQGLQFLFEYFSETQRNKGNFPGRFSGRQFSNSRSEMNVSTLELGDSALYLCASSGLRGAVTDTQYFGPGTRLTVL.

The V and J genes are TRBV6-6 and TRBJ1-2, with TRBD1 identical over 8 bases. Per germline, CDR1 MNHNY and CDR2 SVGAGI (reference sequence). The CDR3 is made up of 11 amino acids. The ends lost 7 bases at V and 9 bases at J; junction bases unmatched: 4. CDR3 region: CASTGQGSYTF. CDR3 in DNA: TGTGCCAGCACCGGACAGGGCAGCTACACCTTC.